The entry below gives a single T cell receptor (beta chain) sequence along with its context. Its antigen is not identified. The entry originates in a study of cytomegalovirus exposure and HLA in healthy donors. Overall study context: A preliminary data release comprised 80 million to 95 million unique TCRs obtained from HLA-typed donors. Study-wide results and limits: Later, an analysis found that common viral pathogens appeared to be linked with several of the most significant clusters.

Researchers ran the PCR with 60 Vbeta and 13 Jbeta primers. In the study's own analysis: In a later analysis, of tens of millions of unique beta chains, roughly 10 million appeared in at least two donors. Produced via immunoSEQ multiplex PCR; TCRdb's table is partial and in-frame only. The V and J calls and the clone size are those of that table, but D and trimming were determined from the DNA. Of around 220,000 clones in the sample, around three quarters were seen once. This CDR3 contains 11 residues. Germline CDR1 reads GTSNPN; CDR2 reads SVGIG (reference sequence). V dropped 1 base and J dropped 12 bases, with 9 bases sitting between them. Healthy people donating bone marrow made up the donors.

The origin of this receptor is a man in his forties in good health and CMV-seronegative. This sequence joins TRBV30 and TRBJ1-4, with D possibly TRBD1 on 5 matching bases. Input material: PBMCs. Here the CDR3 DNA reads TGTGCCTGGAGTGGTCCGGGGGAACTGTTTTTT. Translation gives CAWSGPGELFF.